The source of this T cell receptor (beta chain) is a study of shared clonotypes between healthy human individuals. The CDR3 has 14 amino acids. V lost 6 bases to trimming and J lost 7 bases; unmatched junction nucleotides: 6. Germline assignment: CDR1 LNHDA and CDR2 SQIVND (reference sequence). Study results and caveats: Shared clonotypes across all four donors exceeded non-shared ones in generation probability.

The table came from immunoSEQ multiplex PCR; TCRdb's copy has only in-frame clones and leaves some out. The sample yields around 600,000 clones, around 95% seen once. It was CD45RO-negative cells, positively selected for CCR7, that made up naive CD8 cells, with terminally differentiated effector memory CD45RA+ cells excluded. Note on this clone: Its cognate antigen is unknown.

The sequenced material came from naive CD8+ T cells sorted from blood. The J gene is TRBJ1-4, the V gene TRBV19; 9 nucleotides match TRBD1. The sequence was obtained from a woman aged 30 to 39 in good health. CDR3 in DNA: TGTGCCAGTAGGGACAGGGGAGAGGGTGAAAAACTGTTTTTT. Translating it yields CASRDRGEGEKLFF. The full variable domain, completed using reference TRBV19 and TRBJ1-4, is DGGITQSPKYLFRKEGQNVTLSCEQNLNHDAMYWYRQDPGQGLRLIYYSQIVNDFQKGDIAEGYSVSREKKESFPLTVTSAQKNPTAFYLCASRDRGEGEKLFFGSGTQLSVL.